Only one count was recorded for the clone carrying this T cell receptor beta chain. Its specificity is not known. Trimming left V 0 bases short and J 0 bases short, with 12 bases between. Looked up from germline, CDR1 is LGHNA and CDR2 is YNFKEQ. The CDR3 length is 17 residues. The sample is drawn from a study of vaccination and CD4 T cells after COVID-19. Cultured CD4+ T-cell DNA underwent Oncomine TCR Beta short-read sequencing. TCRdb re-called the PCR reads with MiXCR, one entry per CDR3 protein. Of 16,000 or so distinct CDR3 sequences in the sample, 50% to 65% were seen once. Documented time point: late sampling 161 to 241 days after vaccination in three convalescent patients. The treatment here: approximately 10-day PBMC culture with coronavirus spike peptide pools or control peptides (ViraFEST assay).

The J gene is TRBJ2-1, the V gene TRBV4-2; no firm D call. This specimen consisted of CD4+ T cells from blood, cultured in vitro, obtained about 7 months after SARS-CoV-2 vaccination. This TCR derives from a human donor who had recovered from COVID-19. Here the CDR3 reads CASSQDIGRRSYNEQFF. The CDR3 coding sequence is TGTGCCAGCAGCCAAGATATCGGCAGGCGCTCCTACAATGAGCAGTTCTTC.